These 15 T cell receptor beta chains were all obtained from the same sample, sequenced in a study of cytomegalovirus exposure and HLA in healthy donors. The PCR employed 60 Vbeta primers together with 13 Jbeta primers. Only in-frame clones appear in the TCRdb table, and some are missing; sequencing was by immunoSEQ multiplex PCR. Of about 150,000 clones listed, more than 65% are singletons. Sequencing used PBMCs. All receptors derive from a man aged 45-60 years in good health and CMV-seropositive.

The rearrangement uses TRBV7-2 and TRBJ2-1; 8 bases map to TRBD2. V lost 3 bases, J lost 8 bases, and 12 bases stayed unmatched. The CDR3 consists of 16 residues. The V gene's germline CDR1 is SGHTA and CDR2 FQGNSA. The CDR3 loop is CASSFAARGAGYEQFF. In nucleotides, the CDR3 is TGTGCCAGCAGCTTCGCGGCGCGGGGGGCTGGTTATGAGCAGTTCTTC.

The chain carries TRBV7-2 and TRBJ1-1; perhaps TRBD1 as D (6 bases). V lost 4 bases and J 1 base, leaving 16 bases between the germline ends. This CDR3 has 16 amino acids. Germline V gives CDR1 SGHTA, CDR2 FQGNSA. CDR3 coding DNA: TGTGCCAGCAGCTCCCGGAGGGGGGGCCCGAACACTGAAGCTTTCTTT. This codes for CASSSRRGGPNTEAFF.

This chain connects TRBV5-1 to TRBJ2-7; D perhaps matches TRBD2 (5 bases). Germline CDR1 reads SGHRS; CDR2 reads YFSETQ. CDR3 length equals 15 residues. V was clipped by 2 bases and J by 0 bases, with 12 bases between them. The CDR3 sequence: CASSFRTQSSYEQYF. The DNA for the CDR3 is TGCGCCAGCAGCTTCAGGACTCAAAGCTCCTACGAGCAGTACTTC.

CDR3 amino acids: CASQNTGELFF. DNA of the CDR3: TGTGCCAGCCAGAACACCGGGGAGCTGTTTTTT. The chain is built from TRBV2 and TRBJ2-2; D is uncertain. The germline V and J ends were trimmed by 8 bases and 1 base, with 2 bases remaining between them. Germline loops: CDR1 SNHLY, CDR2 FYNNEI. This CDR3 contains 11 residues.

The genes are TRBV6-1 and TRBJ1-1; D uncertain. The germline gives CDR1 MNHNS, CDR2 SASEGT. This CDR3 comprises 14 residues. With 3 bases removed from V and 3 bases from J, the gap between germline ends came to 11 bases. The CDR3 DNA reads as TGTGCCAGCAGTGATCGGTCCACCCACACTGAAGCTTTCTTT. It codes for CASSDRSTHTEAFF.

The V gene is TRBV6-5, the J gene TRBJ1-2, with D perhaps matching TRBD1 (6 bases). Per germline, CDR1 MNHEY and CDR2 SVGAGI. V lost 4 bases to trimming and J lost 6 bases, with 18 bases between them. CDR3 length: 15 amino acids. DNA of the CDR3: TGTGCCAGCAGTTCCCAGGGGCAAGGTTGGGATGGCTACACCTTC. It yields the protein CASSSQGQGWDGYTF.

This rearrangement joins TRBV2 to TRBJ2-2, with 8 bases identical to TRBD1. The V and J ends lost 6 bases and 5 bases, in that order; junction bases with no gene match: 5. Germline V gene sequence: CDR1 SNHLY, CDR2 FYNNEI. The CDR3 length is 14 residues. The CDR3: CASRTGAGTGELFF. The CDR3 DNA is TGTGCCAGCAGGACAGGGGCCGGTACCGGGGAGCTGTTTTTT. The whole variable domain, remainder taken from reference TRBV2 and TRBJ2-2, is EPEVTQTPSHQVTQMGQEVILRCVPISNHLYFYWYRQILGQKVEFLVSFYNNEISEKSEIFDDQFSVERPDGSNFTLKIRSTKLEDSAMYFCASRTGAGTGELFFGEGSRLTVL.

The J gene is TRBJ2-1, the V gene TRBV30; TRBD2 is a possible D gene (6 bases). In germline, CDR1 is GTSNPN, CDR2 SVGIG (reference sequence). The ends were cut back, 5 bases at V and 12 bases at J, with 14 bases in the middle. The CDR3 runs to 11 residues. The CDR3 reads CAWAERGGQFF. The DNA of the CDR3 is TGTGCCTGGGCGGAGAGGGGAGGGCAGTTCTTC.

CDR3 sequence (DNA): TGCGCCAGCAGCCAAGATGAAACTGCGGCCTATGGCTACACCTTC. It is translated as CASSQDETAAYGYTF. V usage is TRBV4-3 and J usage is TRBJ1-2; D is ambiguous. The germline gives CDR1 LGHNA, CDR2 YSLEER. The CDR3 spans 15 residues. Trimming removed 0 bases at V and 4 bases at J, with 12 bases between.

V usage is TRBV6-5 and J usage is TRBJ2-5, with D uncertain. The J call may be incorrect, as the DNA end agrees better with TRBJ2-7. CDR1 and CDR2 from the germline V gene are MNHEY and SVGAGI. The CDR3 has 13 residues. The CDR3 here is CASSVPGSYEQYF. CDR3 nucleotide sequence: TGTGCCAGCAGTGTCCCCGGTTCCTACGAGCAGTACTTC.

The chain joins TRBV5-1 to TRBJ2-5; D call uncertain. Per germline, CDR1 SGHRS and CDR2 YFSETQ. This CDR3 region has 16 residues. V lost 4 bases and J lost 1, with 17 bases in between. The CDR3 DNA follows: TGCGCCAGCAGCCGAACCCGAAACGCACTCCAAGAGACCCAGTACTTC. This translates into CASSRTRNALQETQYF.

This clone was detected only a few times. The gene calls are TRBV4-1 and TRBJ2-1; 11 nucleotides match TRBD2. V gave up 2 bases and J gave up 5 bases; unmatched junction bases: 8. Per germline, CDR1 MGHRA and CDR2 YSYEKL. The length of the CDR3 is 17 residues. The CDR3 DNA is TGCGCCAGCAGCCAACTCCTGACTAGCGGGGATAACAATGAGCAGTTCTTC. Translated, it gives CASSQLLTSGDNNEQFF.

This chain joins TRBV7-2 and TRBJ2-1; D perhaps matches TRBD2 (5 bases). V lost 5 bases and J 8 bases, leaving 10 bases between the germline ends. Looked up from germline, CDR1 is SGHTA and CDR2 is FQGNSA. CDR3 size: 12 residues. DNA for the CDR3: TGTGCCAGCAGCCCCTTCGGGGATGAGCAGTTCTTC. Translation: CASSPFGDEQFF.

This sequence joins TRBV27 and TRBJ2-5; 8 bases fit TRBD1. V trimming: 4 bases; J trimming: 1 base; junction bases outside the gene matches: 11. CDR1 and CDR2 (germline): MNHEY, SMNVEV (reference sequence). CDR3 length: 17 residues. In DNA form, the CDR3 reads TGTGCCAGCAGTTACACCTATGACAGGGGAATCCAAGAGACCCAGTACTTC. Translation gives CASSYTYDRGIQETQYF.

The rearrangement joins TRBV28 to TRBJ1-1, with 8 bases lining up with TRBD1. Germline V CDR1 and CDR2: MDHEN, SYDVKM. This CDR3 spans 16 amino acids. Trimming at V came to 6 bases and at J to 0 bases, leaving 9 bases not matched to a gene. The CDR3 DNA reads TGTGCCAGCAGGATAAGACAGGGGAGGCTGAACACTGAAGCTTTCTTT. Amino acid sequence: CASRIRQGRLNTEAFF.